These 32 T cell receptor beta chains were sequenced from one sample in a study of blood T cell repertoires in COVID-19. Profiled with immunoSEQ multiplex PCR; TCRdb holds only in-frame clones, not every one. The table lists 70,000 to 95,000 clones, less than 85% of them singletons. What was sequenced was peripheral blood. The origin of the receptors is a human donor in a cohort sampled during active COVID-19.

As for this clone: The junction departs from germline at one end; a sequencing error may be responsible. The chain carries TRBV28 and TRBJ2-7; 9 positions agree with TRBD1. The CDR3 runs 13 residues. CDR1 is MDHEN and CDR2 is SYDVKM in the germline V gene. CDR3 DNA: TGTGCCAGCAGTTTAGGGTTTAACCGACAGGGGGACTTC. It yields the protein CASSLGFNRQGDF.

This clone was seen a single time. Different DNA sequences within this sample yield the same CDR3. The gene calls are TRBV12-5 and TRBJ2-7, with D perhaps matching TRBD1 (5 bases). V lost 6 bases to trimming and J lost 3 bases, with 9 bases between them. CDR1 and CDR2 from the germline V gene are LGHNT and FRNRAP. The CDR3 is 12 amino acids. CDR3: CASGPTVYEQYF. For the CDR3, the DNA is TGTGCTAGTGGGCCGACAGTCTACGAGCAGTACTTC. The entire variable domain, with the rest obtained from reference TRBV12-5 and TRBJ2-7, is as follows: DARVTQTPRHKVTEMGQEVTMRCQPILGHNTVFWYRQTMMQGLELLAYFRNRAPLDDSGMPKDRFSAEMPDATLATLKIQPSEPRDSAVYFCASGPTVYEQYFGPGTRLTVT.

The chain links TRBV5-5 to TRBJ2-4; D possibly corresponds to TRBD2 (5 bases). The CDR3 totals 14 residues. The germline CDR1 and CDR2 sequences are SGHKS and YYEKEE (reference sequence). V lost 2 bases and J lost 1, with 7 bases in between. Written as DNA, the CDR3 is TGTGCCAGCAGCTTCGGGGTCGCCAAAAACATTCAGTACTTC. This gives the protein CASSFGVAKNIQYF.

The chain links TRBV5-1 to TRBJ2-1, with a weak D call TRBD2 (6 bases). Germline lookup yields CDR1 SGHRS and CDR2 YFSETQ. Trimming removed 6 bases at V and 2 bases at J, with 9 bases between. There are 13 residues in the CDR3. CDR3 sequence reads: CASKRVTYNEQFF. CDR3 DNA sequence: TGCGCCAGCAAGCGGGTTACCTACAATGAGCAGTTCTTC. Together with reference TRBV5-1 and TRBJ2-1, the CDR3 gives the full variable domain: KAGVTQTPRYLIKTRGQQVTLSCSPISGHRSVSWYQQTPGQGLQFLFEYFSETQRNKGNFPGRFSGRQFSNSRSEMNVSTLELGDSALYLCASKRVTYNEQFFGPGTRLTVL.

This rearrangement joins TRBV13 to TRBJ2-3; TRBD2 matches at 7 bases. This CDR3 has 15 amino acids. Germline-derived CDR1 and CDR2 are PRHDT and FYEKMQ (reference sequence). The J segment lost 2 bases and the V segment lost 1 base, leaving 3 bases of the junction unmatched. DNA for the CDR3: TGTGCCAGCAGCTTAGAGCGGGGTATCACAGATACGCAGTATTTT. Its translation is CASSLERGITDTQYF.

This clone was picked up a small number of times. This chain joins TRBV3-1 (or the pseudogene TRBV3-2) and TRBJ2-1, with TRBD2 matching over 9 bases. The CDR3 totals 16 residues. In germline, CDR1 is LGHDT, CDR2 YNNKEL (reference sequence). Trimming removed 0 bases from V and 6 bases from J; junction bases left unmatched: 6. CDR3 bases: TGTGCCAGCAGCCAAGATCGGCTAGCGGGGACCAATGAGCAGTTCTTC. This codes for CASSQDRLAGTNEQFF.

The V and J genes are TRBV6-1 and TRBJ2-5; 13 bases line up with TRBD2. Per germline, CDR1 MNHNS and CDR2 SASEGT. The CDR3 extends over 22 amino acids. After removal of 1 base from V and 1 base from J, the junction contained 18 bases not matched to a gene. CDR3 sequence (DNA): TGTGCCAGCAGTGAAGGGAATAGGATAGTCTTGACTAGCGGGGGGATCCAAGAGACCCAGTACTTC. Amino acids: CASSEGNRIVLTSGGIQETQYF.

The chain carries TRBV6-4 and TRBJ1-2, with unresolved D. The CDR3 sequence is 13 residues long. Looked up from germline, CDR1 is MRHNA and CDR2 is SNTAGT. Trimming took off 3 bases at V and 4 bases at J, with 9 bases between the two ends. The CDR3 spells CASSEGGSYGYTF. As DNA, the CDR3 is TGTGCCAGCAGTGAAGGCGGTAGCTATGGCTACACCTTC.

The chain combines TRBV7-2 with TRBJ1-1, with D maybe TRBD1 (6 bases). The ends were cut back, 5 bases at V and 1 base at J, with 11 bases in the middle. This CDR3 is 14 amino acids long. Germline V gives CDR1 SGHTA, CDR2 FQGNSA. CDR3 in amino acids: CASSINRANTEAFF. The CDR3 DNA reads as TGTGCCAGCAGCATTAACAGGGCGAACACTGAAGCTTTCTTT.

The chain has TRBV7-8 and TRBJ2-1; a weak D match, TRBD1 (7 bases). Germline CDR1 is SGHVS and CDR2 is FQNEAQ. V was pared by 1 base and J by 15 bases, with 22 bases between. There are 15 residues in the CDR3. The CDR3 region has the DNA TGTGCCAGCAGCTTAGACCTCGACCCCAGGGGGGCGGCGTTCTTC. Protein product: CASSLDLDPRGAAFF. Complete variable domain (other parts from reference TRBV7-8 and TRBJ2-1): GAGVSQSPRYKVAKRGQDVALRCDPISGHVSLFWYQQALGQGPEFLTYFQNEAQLDKSGLPSDRFFAERPEGSVSTLKIQRTQQEDSAVYLCASSLDLDPRGAAFFGPGTRLTVL.

This clone was seen a handful of times. The genes are TRBV5-1 and TRBJ1-6; possible D gene TRBD1, 5 bases. V dropped 7 bases and J dropped 4 bases, with 15 bases sitting between them. Germline CDR1 reads SGHRS; CDR2 reads YFSETQ. The CDR3 has 15 amino acids. The DNA of the CDR3 is TGCGCCAGCCGACTAGGACGGGGGTATAATTCACCCCTCCACTTT. This codes for CASRLGRGYNSPLHF.

The chain combines TRBV12-3 or TRBV12-4 with TRBJ2-7, with D tentatively TRBD1 (6 bases). V was pared by 6 bases and J by 5 bases, with 11 bases between. The CDR3 contains 12 residues. CDR3 nucleotides: TGTGCCAGCAGGGGGGCCCCTCACGAGCAGTACTTC. This codes for CASRGAPHEQYF.

A single count supports this clone. The chain recombines TRBV10-3 with TRBJ1-4; 8 positions match TRBD1. The V gene's germline CDR1 is ENHRY and CDR2 SYGVKD. This CDR3 has 15 residues. With V trimmed by 10 bases and J by 7 bases, 14 bases remained unmatched. The CDR3 is CATKAGTGGSEKLFF. The CDR3 DNA reads TGTGCCACCAAAGCCGGGACAGGTGGGAGTGAAAAACTGTTTTTT.

The rearrangement joins TRBV2 to TRBJ2-7; 9 bases line up with TRBD2. With 6 bases clipped from V and 7 bases from J, the junction kept 4 bases outside the gene matches. The germline CDR1 and CDR2 sequences are SNHLY and FYNNEI. The CDR3 runs 12 residues. The CDR3 nucleotides read TGTGCCAGCAGAGGACTAGCGAGGGAGCAGTACTTC. It codes for CASRGLAREQYF. The full variable domain, with the rest looked up from reference TRBV2 and TRBJ2-7, is EPEVTQTPSHQVTQMGQEVILRCVPISNHLYFYWYRQILGQKVEFLVSFYNNEISEKSEIFDDQFSVERPDGSNFTLKIRSTKLEDSAMYFCASRGLAREQYFGPGTRLTVT.

The chain joins TRBV7-2 to TRBJ2-1; 11 bases are a match to TRBD2. The CDR3 has 18 residues. CDR1 is SGHTA, CDR2 FQGNSA, per germline. V was clipped by 4 bases and J by 2 bases; unmatched bases: 10. The CDR3 protein is CASSSPTSGGVAYNEQFF. The CDR3 nucleotides read TGTGCCAGCAGCTCACCTACTAGCGGGGGCGTCGCCTACAATGAGCAGTTCTTC. Looking up the rest from reference TRBV7-2 and TRBJ2-1 gives the full variable domain: GAGVSQSPSNKVTEKGKDVELRCDPISGHTALYWYRQSLGQGLEFLIYFQGNSAPDKSGLPSDRFSAERTGGSVSTLTIQRTQQEDSAVYLCASSSPTSGGVAYNEQFFGPGTRLTVL.

The V gene is TRBV5-1, the J gene TRBJ1-4; D is undetermined. Trimming removed 0 bases at V and 2 bases at J, with 8 bases between. The germline V gene encodes CDR1 SGHRS and CDR2 YFSETQ. The CDR3 contains 15 residues. The CDR3 is CASSLVGATNEKLFF. The CDR3 DNA follows: TGCGCCAGCAGCTTGGTCGGAGCCACTAATGAAAAACTGTTTTTT. Filled out from reference TRBV5-1 and TRBJ1-4, the complete variable domain reads KAGVTQTPRYLIKTRGQQVTLSCSPISGHRSVSWYQQTPGQGLQFLFEYFSETQRNKGNFPGRFSGRQFSNSRSEMNVSTLELGDSALYLCASSLVGATNEKLFFGSGTQLSVL.

The chain employs TRBV11-2 and TRBJ1-1; 7 bases line up with TRBD1. V was clipped by 5 bases and J by 8 bases; unmatched bases: 23. This CDR3 is 18 amino acids long. In germline, CDR1 is SGHAT, CDR2 FQNNGV. The CDR3 sequence is CASSQKRTGPPLPREAFF. CDR3 nucleotides: TGTGCCAGCAGCCAGAAACGGACAGGACCTCCCCTACCCCGAGAAGCTTTCTTT.

This chain joins TRBV19 and TRBJ2-1, with TRBD1 matching 7 bases. The CDR3 is 17 amino acids. With V trimmed by 4 bases and J by 14 bases, 23 bases remained unmatched. CDR1 is LNHDA, CDR2 SQIVND, per germline (reference sequence). The chain's CDR3 is CASSTAKTGTVFVEEFF. The CDR3 nucleotides are TGTGCCAGTAGTACCGCCAAAACCGGGACAGTATTTGTCGAGGAGTTCTTC. Supplemented by reference TRBV19 and TRBJ2-1, the full variable domain reads DGGITQSPKYLFRKEGQNVTLSCEQNLNHDAMYWYRQDPGQGLRLIYYSQIVNDFQKGDIAEGYSVSREKKESFPLTVTSAQKNPTAFYLCASSTAKTGTVFVEEFFGPGTRLTVL.

The rearrangement joins TRBV27 to TRBJ2-1; TRBD2 matches 13 bases. This CDR3 has 14 amino acids. CDR1 is MNHEY and CDR2 is SMNVEV in the germline V gene (reference sequence). The ends lost 6 bases at V and 4 bases at J; junction bases unmatched: 0. CDR3 coding DNA: TGTGCCAGCAGGACTAGCGGGGGGTACAATGAGCAGTTCTTC. It encodes CASRTSGGYNEQFF.

The chain has TRBV21-1 and TRBJ2-5; the DNA was not used to check the table's D call, TRBD2. TRBV21-1 is assigned pseudogene status. The length of the CDR3 is 18 residues. CDR3 in DNA: TGTGCCAGCAGCAAAGGTAGAGGTAGCGGGGATATCAGAGAGACCCAGTACTTC. Its protein is CASSKGRGSGDIRETQYF.

The rearrangement uses TRBV5-1 and TRBJ2-4; 9 bases map to TRBD1. This CDR3 is built from 13 residues. J gave up 8 bases and V 2 bases, and 2 bases lay outside the gene matches. Germline-derived CDR1 and CDR2 are SGHRS and YFSETQ. The CDR3 is CASSFGQGYIQYF. Here the CDR3 DNA reads TGCGCCAGCAGCTTCGGACAGGGGTACATTCAGTACTTC.

The CDR3 spells CAISVRGPNYGYTF. The CDR3 DNA reads as TGTGCCATCAGTGTAAGGGGGCCTAACTATGGCTACACCTTC. V and J are TRBV10-3 and TRBJ1-2; TRBD1 matches 7 bases. The CDR3 consists of 14 residues. The germline V gene has CDR1 ENHRY and CDR2 SYGVKD. After removal of 4 bases from V and 0 bases from J, the junction contained 2 bases not matched to a gene.

The rearrangement uses TRBV27 and TRBJ2-7, with D perhaps TRBD1 (5 bases). The V gene lost 4 bases and the J gene lost 4 bases, with 14 bases spanning the gap. This CDR3 has 14 amino acids. Germline V gives CDR1 MNHEY, CDR2 SMNVEV (reference sequence). This CDR3 reads CASSSRVPMYEQYF. The DNA of the CDR3 is TGTGCCAGCAGTTCCAGGGTTCCTATGTACGAGCAGTACTTC.

The chain recombines TRBV5-1 with TRBJ1-1, with TRBD1 identical over 7 bases. The CDR3 totals 15 residues. The V and J ends lost 3 bases and 1 base, in that order; junction bases with no gene match: 6. Germline CDR1 is SGHRS and CDR2 is YFSETQ. Here the CDR3 reads CASSSVRGENTEAFF. CDR3 in DNA: TGCGCCAGCAGCTCGGTCAGGGGGGAGAACACTGAAGCTTTCTTT.

This clone was counted only a few times. The rearrangement links TRBV5-6 to TRBJ1-4; D is ambiguous. The CDR3 sequence is 13 residues long. The V gene's germline CDR1 is SGHDT and CDR2 YYEEEE. V lost 1 base to trimming and J lost 2 bases, with 3 bases between them. The CDR3 DNA reads TGTGCCAGCAGCTTGCCGACTAATGAAAAACTGTTTTTT. Its protein product is CASSLPTNEKLFF.

The table lists this clone with a count of one. This chain connects TRBV2 to TRBJ2-3; possible D gene TRBD1, 6 bases. Germline V gene lookup returns CDR1 SNHLY and CDR2 FYNNEI. Trimming took 5 bases from V and 4 from J, leaving 19 bases between them. The CDR3 has 16 residues. The CDR3 bases are TGTGCCAGCAGTCCCACCCGGACCAGGGGATCAGATACGCAGTATTTT. It specifies CASSPTRTRGSDTQYF.

The chain links TRBV5-5 to TRBJ2-2; 10 nucleotides agree with TRBD1. Trimming at V came to 0 bases and at J to 0 bases, leaving 11 bases not matched to a gene. The CDR3 runs 20 residues. CDR1 and CDR2 (germline): SGHKS, YYEKEE (reference sequence). As DNA, the CDR3 is TGTGCCAGCAGCTTGGCCCCCTTGAGGACAGGGGGGTCGAACACCGGGGAGCTGTTTTTT. It codes for CASSLAPLRTGGSNTGELFF.

This chain uses TRBV4-2 with TRBJ2-3; 9 positions agree with TRBD2. There are 15 residues in the CDR3. CDR1 and CDR2 from the germline V gene are LGHNA and YNFKEQ. V was pared by 4 bases and J by 5 bases, with 7 bases of the junction left unmatched. CDR3 DNA: TGTGCCAGCAGCCCCAGCGGGGGGTGGATAGATACGCAGTATTTT. It is translated as CASSPSGGWIDTQYF.

The chain employs TRBV18 and TRBJ2-7; D perhaps matches TRBD1 (6 bases). V gave up 6 bases and J gave up 3 bases, with 12 bases separating them. From germline, CDR1 is KGHSH and CDR2 LQKENI. This CDR3 has 13 residues. CDR3 DNA: TGTGCCAGCTCCGATACAGGGAACTACGAGCAGTACTTC. It specifies CASSDTGNYEQYF.

The chain has TRBV12-3 or TRBV12-4 and TRBJ2-7, with unresolved D. The V end lost 1 base, the J end lost 2 bases, and 6 bases lay between the germline ends. This CDR3 spans 13 amino acids. CDR3 region: CASSLGAAYEQYF. Here the CDR3 DNA reads TGTGCCAGCAGTTTAGGGGCAGCCTACGAGCAGTACTTC.

CDR3 in DNA: TGCGCCAGCAGCCAAGAAGAGCAGGGCACTGAAGCTTTCTTT. It specifies CASSQEEQGTEAFF. The chain joins TRBV4-1 to TRBJ1-1, with D perhaps matching TRBD1 (5 bases). The V end lost 0 bases, the J end lost 4 bases, and 9 bases lay between the germline ends. Germline V gene data show CDR1 as MGHRA and CDR2 as YSYEKL. The CDR3 extends over 14 amino acids.

The chain combines TRBV27 with TRBJ2-1, with TRBD2 identical over 10 bases. Germline loops: CDR1 MNHEY, CDR2 SMNVEV (reference sequence). CDR3 length: 15 amino acids. V lost 2 bases to trimming and J lost 4 bases; unmatched junction nucleotides: 2. CDR3 loop: CASSLLAGVYNEQFF. CDR3 nucleotide sequence: TGTGCCAGCAGTTTACTAGCGGGGGTATACAATGAGCAGTTCTTC.